These 7 T cell receptor beta chains were all obtained from the same sample, sequenced in a study of human T cells and chemical hapten exposure. Noted time point: healthy volunteer bleed at 2 weeks. Whole blood that had not been fractionated was the source of extracted total RNA. TCRdb analysed the RACE reads with MiXCR anew, one entry per CDR3 protein. The data show some 45,000 distinct CDR3 sequences, with roughly 4.5% seen just once and about 5.8% held by the top ten. Input material: whole blood. The receptors were gathered from a human donor in good health. Some clones in this sample may be carry-over from other donors' samples.

This clonotype came up a few times. A read error may account for a junction end that differs from germline. The V and J genes are TRBV7-7 and TRBJ2-1, with 9 bases matching TRBD2. The CDR3 is made up of 19 amino acids. Germline CDR1 is SSHAT and CDR2 is FNYEAQ (reference sequence). The chain's CDR3 is CASSLYLAGKARSYNEQFF. The CDR3 coding sequence is TGTGCTAGCAGCTTGTATCTAGCGGGAAAAGCTCGCTCCTACAATGAGCAGTTCTTC.

This clonotype showed up many times. V gene TRBV29-1 combines with J gene TRBJ2-5; TRBD2 matches 7 bases. J gave up 4 bases and V 6 bases, and 8 bases lay outside the gene matches. The CDR3 loop spans 13 amino acids. Per the germline V gene, CDR1 is SQVTM and CDR2 is ANQGSEA. This chain's CDR3 is CSVGGVGGETQYF. The CDR3 DNA sequence: TGCAGCGTGGGGGGGGTCGGGGGAGAGACCCAGTACTTC.

This clonotype has only a few counts. This chain joins TRBV12-3 or TRBV12-4 and TRBJ2-7; either TRBD1 or TRBD2 may supply D (5 bases each). V shed 6 bases and J shed 3 bases, with 12 bases lying between them. This CDR3 has 13 residues. The CDR3 sequence is CASSRDLDYEQYF. Here the CDR3 DNA reads TGTGCCAGCAGCCGGGACCTAGACTACGAGCAGTACTTC.

There are many counts of this clonotype. V and J are TRBV4-1 and TRBJ1-5; 9 nucleotides align to TRBD1. Trimming at V came to 3 bases and at J to 4 bases, leaving 4 bases not matched to a gene. CDR1 is MGHRA and CDR2 is YSYEKL in the germline V gene. The CDR3 is 15 amino acids. DNA of the CDR3: TGCGCCAGCAGCCAGACCGGGACAGGGAATCAGCCCCAGCATTTT. Translating it yields CASSQTGTGNQPQHF.

The V gene is TRBV6-1, the J gene TRBJ2-5; 9 nucleotides match TRBD1. CDR3 size: 15 residues. Germline CDR1 MNHNS, CDR2 SASEGT. V shed 6 bases and J 1 base; nucleotides not matched to a gene: 6. The CDR3 nucleotides are TGTGCCAGCAGGACCGGGACAGGGACCCAAGAGACCCAGTACTTC. This codes for CASRTGTGTQETQYF.

This clonotype was detected many times. V and J are TRBV27 and TRBJ1-2; tentatively, D is TRBD1 (5 bases). V was clipped by 8 bases and J by 8 bases, with 18 bases between them. CDR3 length: 13 residues. The germline V gene has CDR1 MNHEY and CDR2 SMNVEV (reference sequence). The CDR3 sequence is CASVPPWGNGYTF. CDR3 coding DNA: TGTGCCAGCGTTCCGCCCTGGGGGAACGGCTACACCTTC.

The sample holds many counts of this clonotype. This chain links TRBV4-1 with TRBJ1-1; D unclear. Per germline, CDR1 MGHRA and CDR2 YSYEKL. The CDR3 totals 16 residues. V was shortened by 4 bases and J by 0 bases, with 15 bases between the two germline ends. CDR3 nucleotide sequence: TGCGCCAGCAGCCCCCGAGTCGCTACAGTGAACACTGAAGCTTTCTTT. Translated: CASSPRVATVNTEAFF.